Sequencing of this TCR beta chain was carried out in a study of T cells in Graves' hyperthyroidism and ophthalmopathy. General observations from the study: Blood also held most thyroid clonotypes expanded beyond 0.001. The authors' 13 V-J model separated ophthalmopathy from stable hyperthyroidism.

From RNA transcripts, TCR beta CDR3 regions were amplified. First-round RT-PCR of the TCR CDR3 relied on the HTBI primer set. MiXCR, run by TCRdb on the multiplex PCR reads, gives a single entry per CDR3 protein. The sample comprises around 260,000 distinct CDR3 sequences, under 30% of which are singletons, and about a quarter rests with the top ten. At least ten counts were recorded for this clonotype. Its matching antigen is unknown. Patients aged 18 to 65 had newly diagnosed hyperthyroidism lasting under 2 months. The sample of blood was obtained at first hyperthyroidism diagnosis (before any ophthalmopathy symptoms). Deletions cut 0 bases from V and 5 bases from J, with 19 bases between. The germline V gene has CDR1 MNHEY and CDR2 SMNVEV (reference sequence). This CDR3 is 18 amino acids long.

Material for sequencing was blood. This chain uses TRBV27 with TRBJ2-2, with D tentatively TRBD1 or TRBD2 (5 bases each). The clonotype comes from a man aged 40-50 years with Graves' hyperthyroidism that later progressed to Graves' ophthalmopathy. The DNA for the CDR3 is TGTGCCAGCAGTTTATCCTTTCCAGGGAGTGGTAGGACCGGGGAGCTGTTTTTT. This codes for CASSLSFPGSGRTGELFF.